The T cell receptor (beta chain) described here comes from a study of response to subunit inactivated influenza vaccine. Germline-derived CDR1 and CDR2 are DFQATT and SNEGSKA (reference sequence). The CDR3 sequence is 14 residues long. J lost 5 bases, V lost 8 bases, and 13 bases had no gene match. TCRdb reanalysed the RT-PCR reads using MiXCR and keeps one entry per CDR3 protein. The table has about 540,000 distinct CDR3 sequences, approximately 20% seen once; the top ten hold 2.5% to 3.5%. These data also featured in a second study, about T cells expressing NK-cell markers. That work adds: Generation of TCR beta cDNA was performed by 5'RACE template switching incorporating UMIs. Underlying the TCR beta repertoires were sorted CD3+CD56+NKG2C+, CD3+CD56+NKG2C- and CD3+CD56-NKG2C+ T cells. The eight sequenced donors comprised seven who were HCMV-seropositive and one who was seronegative. There were several donors in whom these clonotypes also led the CD3+CD56-NKG2C+ fraction. Unclear, still, was the HCMV specificity of the expanded NKG2C+ T cell clones.

J is TRBJ2-5 and V is TRBV20-1; TRBD1 aligns across 8 bases. The sequence derives from a man aged 50 or older who received an inactivated influenza vaccine. The starting material was CD4+ T cells sorted from PBMCs, obtained less than 13 days after vaccination. The CDR3 protein is CSIPVRGLGETQYF. The DNA for the CDR3 is TGCAGTATCCCCGTCAGGGGGCTGGGTGAGACCCAGTACTTC.